This T cell receptor beta chain was observed in a study of Graves' ophthalmopathy and Graves' hyperthyroidism. The V gene lost 5 bases and the J gene lost 5 bases, with 12 bases spanning the gap. The V gene's germline CDR1 is LGHNT and CDR2 FRNRAP. The CDR3 length is 13 residues. General study results and limits: Blood was where most expanded thyroid clonotypes above 0.001 frequency also turned up. For separating ophthalmopathy from stable hyperthyroidism, a 13-signature model gave 87.88% sensitivity and 80% to 84% specificity.

This clonotype came up many times. Its target is unknown. Beta-chain TCR CDR3 regions were amplified from RNA transcripts. Scientists carried out first-round RT-PCR using HTBI primers and then a second-round multiplex PCR. TCRdb called the multiplex PCR reads again in MiXCR, with one record for every CDR3 protein. This table holds about 620,000 distinct CDR3 sequences, about a fifth found once. Sequencing was done on a sample of peripheral blood. The receptor's source is a woman in her late teens or twenties with stable Graves' hyperthyroidism. Some clones in this sample may be carry-over from other donors' samples. V is TRBV12-5 and J is TRBJ1-1; D not resolved. The DNA for the CDR3 is TGTGCTAGTGGTCCCCTAGATGGGACTGAAGCTTTCTTT. It translates to CASGPLDGTEAFF.